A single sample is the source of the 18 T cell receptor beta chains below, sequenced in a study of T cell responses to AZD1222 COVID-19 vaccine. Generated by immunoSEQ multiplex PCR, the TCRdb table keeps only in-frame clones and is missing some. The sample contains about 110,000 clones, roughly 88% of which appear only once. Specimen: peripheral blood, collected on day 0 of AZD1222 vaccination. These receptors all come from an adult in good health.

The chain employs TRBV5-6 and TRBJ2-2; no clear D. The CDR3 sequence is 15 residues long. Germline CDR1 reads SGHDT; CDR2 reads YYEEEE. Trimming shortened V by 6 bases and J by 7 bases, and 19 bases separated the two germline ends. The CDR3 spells CASNLGSGYNGELFF. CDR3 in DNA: TGTGCCAGCAATCTCGGCAGTGGGTATAACGGGGAGCTGTTTTTT. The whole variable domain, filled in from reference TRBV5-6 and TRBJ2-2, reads DAGVTQSPTHLIKTRGQQVTLRCSPKSGHDTVSWYQQALGQGPQFIFQYYEEEERQRGNFPDRFSGHQFPNYSSELNVNALLLGDSALYLCASNLGSGYNGELFFGEGSRLTVL.

CDR3 region: CASSPGLAGPKNTGELFF. The CDR3 DNA reads as TGCGCCAGCAGCCCGGGACTAGCGGGTCCTAAGAACACCGGGGAGCTGTTTTTT. J is TRBJ2-2 and V is TRBV5-1; 12 bases align to TRBD2. Per germline, CDR1 SGHRS and CDR2 YFSETQ. CDR3 length: 18 residues. Trimming removed 4 bases from V and 1 base from J; junction bases left unmatched: 8.

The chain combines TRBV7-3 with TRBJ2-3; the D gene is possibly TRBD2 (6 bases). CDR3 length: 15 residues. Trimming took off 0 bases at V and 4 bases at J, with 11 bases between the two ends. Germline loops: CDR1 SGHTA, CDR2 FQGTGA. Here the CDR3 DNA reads TGTGCCAGCAGCTTAACGGGCGGGACGGCAGATACGCAGTATTTT. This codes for CASSLTGGTADTQYF. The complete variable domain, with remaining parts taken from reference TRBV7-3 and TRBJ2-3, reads GAGVSQTPSNKVTEKGKYVELRCDPISGHTALYWYRQSLGQGPEFLIYFQGTGAADDSGLPNDRFFAVRPEGSVSTLKIQRTERGDSAVYLCASSLTGGTADTQYFGPGTRLTVL.

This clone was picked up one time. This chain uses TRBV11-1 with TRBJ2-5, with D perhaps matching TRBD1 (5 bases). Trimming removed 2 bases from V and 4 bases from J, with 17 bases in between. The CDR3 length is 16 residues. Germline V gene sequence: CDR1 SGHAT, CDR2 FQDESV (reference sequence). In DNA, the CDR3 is TGTGCCAGCAGCTTATACAGGACCCCGGTAGGAGAGACCCAGTACTTC. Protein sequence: CASSLYRTPVGETQYF.

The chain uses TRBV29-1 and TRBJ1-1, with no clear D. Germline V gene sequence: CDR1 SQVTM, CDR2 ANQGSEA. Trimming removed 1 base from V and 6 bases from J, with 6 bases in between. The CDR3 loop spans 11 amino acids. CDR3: CSVEGAAEAFF. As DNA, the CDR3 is TGCAGCGTTGAAGGGGCGGCTGAAGCTTTCTTT.

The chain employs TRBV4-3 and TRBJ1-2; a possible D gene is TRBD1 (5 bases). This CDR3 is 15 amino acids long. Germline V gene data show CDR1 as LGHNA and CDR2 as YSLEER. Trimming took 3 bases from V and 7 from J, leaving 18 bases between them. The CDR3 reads CASSQLGRRPLGYTF. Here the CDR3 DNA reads TGCGCCAGCAGCCAGCTGGGACGGAGACCTCTTGGCTACACCTTC.

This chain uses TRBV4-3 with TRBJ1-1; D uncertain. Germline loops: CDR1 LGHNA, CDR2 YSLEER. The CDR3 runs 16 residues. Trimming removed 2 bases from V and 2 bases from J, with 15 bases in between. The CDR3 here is CASSQPGRGRNTEAFF. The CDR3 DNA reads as TGCGCCAGCAGCCAACCCGGACGTGGGAGAAACACTGAAGCTTTCTTT.

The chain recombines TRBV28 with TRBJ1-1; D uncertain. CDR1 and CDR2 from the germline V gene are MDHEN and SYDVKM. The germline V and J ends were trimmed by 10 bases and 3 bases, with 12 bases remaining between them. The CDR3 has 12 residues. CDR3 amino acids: CATRRLYTEAFF. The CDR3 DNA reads TGTGCCACCAGGCGACTCTACACTGAAGCTTTCTTT.

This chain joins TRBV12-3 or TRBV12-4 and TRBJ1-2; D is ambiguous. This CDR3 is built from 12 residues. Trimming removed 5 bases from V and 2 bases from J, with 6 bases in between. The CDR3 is CASSTRNYGYTF. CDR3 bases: TGTGCCAGCAGTACCAGAAACTATGGCTACACCTTC.

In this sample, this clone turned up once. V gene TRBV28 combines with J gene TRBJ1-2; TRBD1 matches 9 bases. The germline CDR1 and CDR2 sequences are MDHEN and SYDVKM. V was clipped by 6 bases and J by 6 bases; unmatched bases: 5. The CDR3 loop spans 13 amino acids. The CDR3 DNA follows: TGTGCCAGCAGCCCCCGGACAGGGGATGGCTACACCTTC. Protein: CASSPRTGDGYTF.

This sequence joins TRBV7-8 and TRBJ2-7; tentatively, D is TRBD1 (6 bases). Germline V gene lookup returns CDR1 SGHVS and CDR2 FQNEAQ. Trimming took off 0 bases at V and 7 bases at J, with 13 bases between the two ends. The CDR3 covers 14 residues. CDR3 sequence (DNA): TGTGCCAGCAGCTTAGCAATACAGGGCGAGGAGCAGTACTTC. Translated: CASSLAIQGEEQYF.

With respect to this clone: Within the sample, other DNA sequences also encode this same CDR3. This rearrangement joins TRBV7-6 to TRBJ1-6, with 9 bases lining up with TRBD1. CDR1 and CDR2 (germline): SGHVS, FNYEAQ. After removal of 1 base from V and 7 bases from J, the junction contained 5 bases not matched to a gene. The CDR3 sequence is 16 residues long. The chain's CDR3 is CASSLVPDRGNSPLHF. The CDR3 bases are TGTGCCAGCAGCTTAGTGCCGGACAGGGGAAATTCACCCCTCCACTTT.

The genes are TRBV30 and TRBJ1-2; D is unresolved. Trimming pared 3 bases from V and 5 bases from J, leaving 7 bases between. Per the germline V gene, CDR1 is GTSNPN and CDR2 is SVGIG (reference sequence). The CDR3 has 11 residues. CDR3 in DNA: TGTGCCTGGAGCCTATCATATGGCTACACCTTC. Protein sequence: CAWSLSYGYTF.

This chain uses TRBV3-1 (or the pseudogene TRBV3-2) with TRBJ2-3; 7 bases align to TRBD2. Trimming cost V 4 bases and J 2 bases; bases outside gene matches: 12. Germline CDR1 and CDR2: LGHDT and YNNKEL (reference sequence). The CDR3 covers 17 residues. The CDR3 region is CASSPYPKRGDTDTQYF. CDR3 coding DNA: TGTGCCAGCAGCCCTTACCCAAAGCGGGGCGACACAGATACGCAGTATTTT.

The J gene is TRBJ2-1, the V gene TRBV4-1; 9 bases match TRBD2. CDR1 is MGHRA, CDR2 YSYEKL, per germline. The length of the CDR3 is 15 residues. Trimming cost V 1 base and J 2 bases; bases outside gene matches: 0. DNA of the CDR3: TGCGCCAGCAGCCAAGGACTAGCGGCCTACAATGAGCAGTTCTTC. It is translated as CASSQGLAAYNEQFF.

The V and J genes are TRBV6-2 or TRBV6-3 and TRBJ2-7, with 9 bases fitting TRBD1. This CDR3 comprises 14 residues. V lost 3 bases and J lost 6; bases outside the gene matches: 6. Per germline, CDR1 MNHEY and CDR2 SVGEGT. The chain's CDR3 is CASSYGQGSIEQYF. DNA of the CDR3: TGTGCCAGCAGTTATGGACAGGGGTCGATCGAGCAGTACTTC.

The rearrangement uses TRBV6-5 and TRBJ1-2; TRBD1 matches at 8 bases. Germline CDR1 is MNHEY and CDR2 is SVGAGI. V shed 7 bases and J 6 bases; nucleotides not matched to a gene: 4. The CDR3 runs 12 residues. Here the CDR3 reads CASTQTGDGYTF. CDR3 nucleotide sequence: TGTGCCAGCACCCAGACAGGGGATGGCTACACCTTC.

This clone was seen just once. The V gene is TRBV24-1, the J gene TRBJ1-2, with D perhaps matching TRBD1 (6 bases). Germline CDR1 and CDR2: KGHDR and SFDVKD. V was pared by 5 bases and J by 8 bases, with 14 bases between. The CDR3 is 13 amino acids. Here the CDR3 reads CATSVAGAGGYTF. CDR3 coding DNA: TGTGCCACCAGTGTAGCGGGGGCAGGAGGCTACACCTTC.